These 32 T cell receptor beta chains originate from one sample sequenced in a study of response to subunit inactivated influenza vaccine. MiXCR, run by TCRdb on the RT-PCR reads, gives a single entry per CDR3 protein. The sample yields some 500,000 distinct CDR3 sequences, approximately 12% seen once. The input for sequencing was PBMCs from blood, taken around seven weeks after vaccination. The receptors stem from a man in his fifties who received an inactivated influenza vaccine.

The chain carries TRBV15 and TRBJ2-7; D remains unclear. Trimming removed 3 bases at V and 0 bases at J, with 12 bases between. Germline CDR1 reads LNHNV; CDR2 reads YYDKDF (reference sequence). This CDR3 comprises 15 residues. The CDR3 DNA reads TGTGCCACCAGCAGGGCCTCAGCCTTCTCCTACGAGCAGTACTTC. Amino acids: CATSRASAFSYEQYF.

The table lists this clonotype with many counts. The chain has TRBV20-1 and TRBJ2-3; 14 bases agree with TRBD2. Trimming removed 4 bases from V and 6 bases from J; junction bases left unmatched: 18. Per germline, CDR1 DFQATT and CDR2 SNEGSKA (reference sequence). The CDR3 is 19 residues long. Here the CDR3 DNA reads TGCAGTGCTAAAAGTTGGACTAGCGGGAGGATAGTTTCTTTCGATACGCAGTATTTT. Amino acid sequence: CSAKSWTSGRIVSFDTQYF.

The rearrangement uses TRBV12-3 or TRBV12-4 and TRBJ2-7; 7 bases line up with TRBD1. The CDR3 has 13 residues. After removal of 8 bases from V and 2 bases from J, the junction contained 6 bases not matched to a gene. CDR3 residues: CASAAGGTYEQYF. CDR3 DNA: TGTGCCAGCGCGGCAGGGGGTACCTACGAGCAGTACTTC.

This clonotype was detected only a few times. The chain couples TRBV4-1 to TRBJ2-7, with TRBD2 matching over 9 bases. The CDR3 is made up of 16 amino acids. The germline V gene encodes CDR1 MGHRA and CDR2 YSYEKL. V was pared by 1 base and J by 7 bases, with 11 bases of the junction left unmatched. The CDR3 bases are TGCGCCAGCAGCCAAGCCACCGCGGGAGGGCGTCCGGAGCAGTACTTC. It yields the protein CASSQATAGGRPEQYF.

V and J are TRBV4-3 and TRBJ1-4, with D possibly matching TRBD1 (5 bases). Trimming cost V 5 bases and J 5 bases, with 15 bases left between them. The V gene's germline CDR1 is LGHNA and CDR2 YSLEER. The CDR3 spans 15 residues. The CDR3 DNA follows: TGCGCCAGCAGCATCGGCGGGACGGCGAATGAAAAACTGTTTTTT. It codes for CASSIGGTANEKLFF.

This clonotype has more than one count but fewer than ten. In nucleotides, the CDR3 is TGTGCCAGCAGTTATCCTAATGAAAAACTGTTTTTT. This translates into CASSYPNEKLFF. The genes are TRBV12-3 or TRBV12-4 and TRBJ1-4; D is unresolved. The CDR3 contains 12 residues. The V gene lost 4 bases and the J gene lost 3 bases, with 3 bases spanning the gap.

In its sample, this clonotype was seen a few times. The rearrangement joins TRBV10-3 to TRBJ2-5; TRBD1 might be the D (6 bases). In germline, CDR1 is ENHRY, CDR2 SYGVKD. V was pared by 7 bases and J by 1 base, with 7 bases between. The CDR3 sequence is 12 residues long. This CDR3 reads CAIKDSQETQYF. The CDR3 bases are TGTGCCATCAAGGACAGCCAAGAGACCCAGTACTTC.

This clonotype was detected many times. The chain has TRBV20-1 and TRBJ2-1; TRBD2 aligns across 13 bases. The CDR3 length is 16 residues. Germline assignment: CDR1 DFQATT and CDR2 SNEGSKA (reference sequence). J gave up 8 bases and V 0 bases, and 7 bases lay outside the gene matches. CDR3 nucleotide sequence: TGCAGTGCTAGAGAGTCCGGGACTAGCGGGAACTATGAGCAGTTCTTC. Translating gives CSARESGTSGNYEQFF.

This rearrangement joins TRBV27 to TRBJ2-1; 8 bases line up with TRBD2. V gave up 2 bases and J gave up 1 base; unmatched junction bases: 4. This CDR3 is 16 amino acids long. The V gene's germline CDR1 is MNHEY and CDR2 SMNVEV (reference sequence). The CDR3, as DNA: TGTGCCAGCAGTTTAAAAGCGGGAGAATCCTACAATGAGCAGTTCTTC. Translation: CASSLKAGESYNEQFF.

The rearrangement joins TRBV27 to TRBJ2-2; D might be TRBD1 (5 bases). V dropped 0 bases and J dropped 0 bases, with 8 bases sitting between them. The V gene's germline CDR1 is MNHEY and CDR2 SMNVEV (reference sequence). This CDR3 region has 16 residues. In DNA, the CDR3 is TGTGCCAGCAGTTTATCAGGGGAAACGAACACCGGGGAGCTGTTTTTT. Translating it yields CASSLSGETNTGELFF.

This clonotype was counted many times. This sequence joins TRBV5-1 and TRBJ2-2; D is uncertain. The CDR3 runs to 15 residues. V was trimmed by 1 base and J by 5 bases, leaving 12 bases between them. The germline CDR1 and CDR2 sequences are SGHRS and YFSETQ. The CDR3 DNA reads TGCGCCAGCAGCTTGACGGTGGGAACGACCGGGGAGCTGTTTTTT. It specifies CASSLTVGTTGELFF.

This clonotype was picked up many times. The CDR3 region is CSAVDRGIYTF. CDR3 bases: TGCAGTGCCGTTGACAGGGGCATCTACACCTTC. The chain is built from TRBV20-1 and TRBJ1-2; 8 nucleotides align to TRBD1. CDR1 is DFQATT and CDR2 is SNEGSKA in the germline V gene (reference sequence). This CDR3 has 11 residues. V was clipped by 6 bases and J by 10 bases; unmatched bases: 7.

The chain uses TRBV12-3 or TRBV12-4 and TRBJ2-3; 10 bases align to TRBD2. The CDR3 length is 14 residues. Germline trimming cut 7 bases from V and 3 bases from J; bases unmatched to any gene: 4. DNA of the CDR3: TGTGCCAGCATACTAGCGGGGTTAACAGATACGCAGTATTTT. Translating it yields CASILAGLTDTQYF.

V gene TRBV5-1 combines with J gene TRBJ2-7; a possible D gene is TRBD2 (6 bases). Deletions cut 4 bases from V and 3 bases from J, with 8 bases between. There are 12 residues in the CDR3. Germline V gene sequence: CDR1 SGHRS, CDR2 YFSETQ. The DNA of the CDR3 is TGCGCCAGCAGCGCGGGAAACTACGAGCAGTACTTC. Amino acids: CASSAGNYEQYF.

This clonotype was counted at least ten times. CDR3 sequence: CASSMTGTNTEAFF. The DNA of the CDR3 is TGTGCCAGCAGCATGACAGGGACGAACACTGAAGCTTTCTTT. The chain recombines TRBV12-3 or TRBV12-4 with TRBJ1-1; the match to TRBD1 covers 7 bases. The trim removed 6 bases at V and 1 base at J, leaving 5 bases unmatched. This CDR3 comprises 14 residues.

This clonotype was detected a few times. The gene calls are TRBV2 and TRBJ2-1; the D gene could be TRBD1 or TRBD2 (5 bases each). Per germline, CDR1 SNHLY and CDR2 FYNNEI. CDR3 size: 15 residues. Trimming pared 8 bases from V and 1 base from J, leaving 15 bases between. CDR3 nucleotides: TGTGCCAGCGCCGTCAGGGCGGGTTCCTACAATGAGCAGTTCTTC. Translation: CASAVRAGSYNEQFF.

The chain employs TRBV7-9 and TRBJ2-2, with D possibly being TRBD2 (6 bases). This CDR3 is built from 14 residues. V gave up 0 bases and J gave up 6 bases, with 8 bases separating them. Germline V CDR1 and CDR2: SEHNR, FQNEAQ (reference sequence). The CDR3 protein is CASSLAGGAGELFF. CDR3 DNA: TGTGCCAGCAGCTTAGCGGGGGGTGCCGGGGAGCTGTTTTTT. Drawing the rest from reference TRBV7-9 and TRBJ2-2, the complete variable domain is DTGVSQNPRHKITKRGQNVTFRCDPISEHNRLYWYRQTLGQGPEFLTYFQNEAQLEKSRLLSDRFSAERPKGSFSTLEIQRTEQGDSAMYLCASSLAGGAGELFFGEGSRLTVL.

The chain couples TRBV29-1 to TRBJ2-3; TRBD2 agrees at 9 bases. The germline V gene has CDR1 SQVTM and CDR2 ANQGSEA. The ends lost 0 bases at V and 4 bases at J; junction bases unmatched: 8. The CDR3 consists of 16 residues. This chain's CDR3 is CSVEDRRGGLADTQYF. CDR3 coding DNA: TGCAGCGTTGAAGATAGGCGGGGGGGCTTGGCAGATACGCAGTATTTT.

This clonotype has ten or more counts. The chain recombines TRBV25-1 with TRBJ1-2, with 7 positions matching TRBD1. The CDR3 is 16 amino acids. Trimming removed 2 bases from V and 0 bases from J; junction bases left unmatched: 6. Germline CDR1 MGHDK, CDR2 SYGVNS. CDR3 amino acids: CASSETAGGTNYGYTF. The CDR3 coding sequence is TGTGCCAGCAGTGAAACGGCAGGGGGAACTAACTATGGCTACACCTTC.

The chain uses TRBV10-3 and TRBJ2-3, with 7 bases fitting TRBD1. The CDR3 contains 15 residues. The V gene's germline CDR1 is ENHRY and CDR2 SYGVKD. Trimming took 5 bases from V and 0 from J; bases not matched to a gene: 5. CDR3 sequence reads: CAISRQGGSTDTQYF. In nucleotides, the CDR3 is TGTGCCATCAGTCGACAGGGTGGGAGCACAGATACGCAGTATTTT.

The V and J genes are TRBV11-2 and TRBJ2-5; D not resolved. Germline V lookup: CDR1 SGHAT, CDR2 FQNNGV. This CDR3 has 17 residues. Trimming shortened V by 4 bases and J by 7 bases, and 25 bases separated the two germline ends. CDR3 sequence: CASSSLRRAASDPTQYF. The CDR3 DNA reads TGTGCCAGCAGCTCACTCCGTAGGGCTGCTTCGGATCCGACCCAGTACTTC.

This clonotype has ten or more counts. This rearrangement joins TRBV29-1 to TRBJ2-7; weak D call: TRBD1 (5 bases). Germline CDR1 is SQVTM and CDR2 is ANQGSEA. Trimming left V 3 bases short and J 2 bases short, with 17 bases between. This CDR3 spans 15 amino acids. CDR3 DNA sequence: TGCAGCGTTGACTCTCAGGGAAAGGGAACCTACGAGCAGTACTTC. It yields the protein CSVDSQGKGTYEQYF.

In this sample, this clonotype turned up many times. The chain is built from TRBV9 and TRBJ2-5, with D possibly matching TRBD1 (6 bases). V lost 0 bases and J 5 bases, leaving 14 bases between the germline ends. Germline CDR1 SGDLS, CDR2 YYNGEE. This CDR3 is built from 15 residues. CDR3: CASSVGKGDRETQYF. For the CDR3, the DNA is TGTGCCAGCAGCGTAGGAAAGGGGGACCGGGAGACCCAGTACTTC.

This clonotype was detected a few times. This CDR3 is CASSQDLRVSGANVLTF. CDR3 bases: TGCGCCAGCAGCCAAGATCTACGGGTGTCAGGGGCCAACGTCCTGACTTTC. The chain links TRBV4-3 to TRBJ2-6; D is ambiguous. CDR3 length equals 17 residues. Germline lookup yields CDR1 LGHNA and CDR2 YSLEER. V was pared by 0 bases and J by 4 bases, with 13 bases between.

This clonotype was counted between two and nine times. V gene TRBV27 combines with J gene TRBJ2-1, with D uncertain. Germline V gene sequence: CDR1 MNHEY, CDR2 SMNVEV (reference sequence). The germline V and J ends were trimmed by 7 bases and 10 bases, with 14 bases remaining between them. The CDR3 length is 12 residues. The CDR3 region has the DNA TGTGCCAGCACCCGCGGTCATTGGGAGCAGTTCTTC. The encoded protein is CASTRGHWEQFF.

This chain uses TRBV4-2 with TRBJ2-7; 7 bases are a match to TRBD1. The CDR3 runs 15 residues. V dropped 1 base and J dropped 2; count of bases not matched to a gene: 5. The germline CDR1 and CDR2 sequences are LGHNA and YNFKEQ. CDR3 loop: CASSQANRGTYEQYF. As DNA, the CDR3 is TGTGCCAGCAGCCAAGCCAACAGGGGCACCTACGAGCAGTACTTC.

This chain uses TRBV20-1 with TRBJ2-7; D not resolved. Germline CDR1 and CDR2: DFQATT and SNEGSKA (reference sequence). The CDR3 consists of 14 residues. The germline V and J ends were trimmed by 2 bases and 2 bases, with 13 bases remaining between them. The CDR3: CSARTGPRTYEQYF. The DNA for the CDR3 is TGCAGTGCTAGAACCGGACCCAGGACCTACGAGCAGTACTTC.

As for this clonotype: A junction boundary mismatches the germline segment, possibly from a read error. The V and J genes are TRBV4-3 and TRBJ1-1; D gene unclear. CDR3 length equals 15 residues. Germline lookup yields CDR1 LGHNA and CDR2 YSLEER. The DNA for the CDR3 is TGCGTCAGCAGCCGCGGCGGGCCGGTTTTCGCTGAAGCTTTCTTT. Translated: CVSSRGGPVFAEAFF.

This clonotype was seen many times. V gene TRBV5-1 combines with J gene TRBJ1-6, with D maybe TRBD1 (6 bases). The CDR3 contains 15 residues. V was pared by 2 bases and J by 7 bases, with 13 bases between. Looked up from germline, CDR1 is SGHRS and CDR2 is YFSETQ. The CDR3 reads CASSFTPDRNSPLHF. Here the CDR3 DNA reads TGCGCCAGCAGCTTCACCCCAGACAGGAATTCACCCCTCCACTTT.

This rearrangement joins TRBV10-3 to TRBJ2-1, with D perhaps assigned TRBD1 or TRBD2 (6 bases each). From germline, CDR1 is ENHRY and CDR2 SYGVKD. The CDR3 is 15 residues long. Trimming cost V 7 bases and J 2 bases, with 15 bases left between them. The CDR3 loop is CAIMNTRGAYNEQFF. CDR3 sequence (DNA): TGTGCCATCATGAACACTAGGGGGGCCTACAATGAGCAGTTCTTC.

The V and J genes are TRBV2 and TRBJ2-5, with D perhaps matching TRBD1 (6 bases). Trimming removed 8 bases at V and 2 bases at J, with 15 bases between. Germline CDR1 reads SNHLY; CDR2 reads FYNNEI. The CDR3 sequence is 14 residues long. The CDR3 sequence: CASARRGSQETQYF. For the CDR3, the DNA is TGTGCCAGCGCTCGAAGGGGGTCTCAAGAGACCCAGTACTTC. The full variable domain, completed using reference TRBV2 and TRBJ2-5, is EPEVTQTPSHQVTQMGQEVILRCVPISNHLYFYWYRQILGQKVEFLVSFYNNEISEKSEIFDDQFSVERPDGSNFTLKIRSTKLEDSAMYFCASARRGSQETQYFGPGTRLLVL.

The gene calls are TRBV20-1 and TRBJ2-2; 7 bases agree with TRBD1. The germline V gene encodes CDR1 DFQATT and CDR2 SNEGSKA (reference sequence). CDR3 length: 17 amino acids. V lost 4 bases, J lost 2 bases, and 13 bases stayed unmatched. The CDR3 nucleotides read TGCAGTGCTAAACAAATGACAGGGACCCACAACACCGGGGAGCTGTTTTTT. Protein: CSAKQMTGTHNTGELFF.